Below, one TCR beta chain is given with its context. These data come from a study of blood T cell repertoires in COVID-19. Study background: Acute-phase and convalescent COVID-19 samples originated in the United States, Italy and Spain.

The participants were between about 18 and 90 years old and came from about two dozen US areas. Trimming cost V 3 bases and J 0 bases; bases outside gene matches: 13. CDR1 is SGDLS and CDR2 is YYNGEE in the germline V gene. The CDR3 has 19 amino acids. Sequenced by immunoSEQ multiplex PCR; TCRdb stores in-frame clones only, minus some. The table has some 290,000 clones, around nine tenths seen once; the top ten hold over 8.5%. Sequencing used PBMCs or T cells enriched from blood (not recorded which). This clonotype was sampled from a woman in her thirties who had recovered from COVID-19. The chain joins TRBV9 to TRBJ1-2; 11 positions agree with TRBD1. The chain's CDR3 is CASSASRGQGVNSNYGYTF. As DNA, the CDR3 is TGTGCCAGCAGCGCCTCTCGGGGACAGGGGGTAAATTCTAACTATGGCTACACCTTC.